One and the same sample provided the 27 T cell receptor beta chains below, sequenced in a study of T-cell reconstitution after alpha-beta-depleted transplantation in children. Unique molecular identifiers tagged the TCRbeta library. TCRdb passed the PCR reads through MiXCR, listing each CDR3 protein once. The table lists about 610,000 distinct CDR3 sequences, about 10% of them singletons. Sample: PBMCs from the stem cell graft donor, taken from the stem cell graft. Receptor source: a human donor who donated a stem cell graft to a child with acute myeloid leukemia.

This clonotype occurred many times. This chain links TRBV28 with TRBJ2-1, with a tentative D call TRBD2 (6 bases). The CDR3 is made up of 15 amino acids. CDR1 is MDHEN, CDR2 SYDVKM, per germline. V was trimmed by 6 bases and J by 4 bases, leaving 16 bases between them. Here the CDR3 reads CASSRPGVGYNEQFF. In nucleotides, the CDR3 is TGTGCCAGCAGCCGCCCGGGAGTAGGGTACAATGAGCAGTTCTTC.

This clonotype has a count of ten or more. V usage is TRBV7-2 and J usage is TRBJ2-7; D gene uncertain. The V gene's germline CDR1 is SGHTA and CDR2 FQGNSA. V was pared by 2 bases and J by 8 bases, with 4 bases between. The CDR3 is made up of 10 amino acids. The CDR3 sequence: CASSLFKQYF. The CDR3 nucleotides are TGTGCCAGCAGCTTATTCAAGCAGTACTTC. The entire variable domain, with the rest obtained from reference TRBV7-2 and TRBJ2-7, is as follows: GAGVSQSPSNKVTEKGKDVELRCDPISGHTALYWYRQSLGQGLEFLIYFQGNSAPDKSGLPSDRFSAERTGGSVSTLTIQRTQQEDSAVYLCASSLFKQYFGPGTRLTVT.

In regard to this clonotype: This is likely an artifact of a read error, given a far larger clone one base away. This sequence joins TRBV7-9 and TRBJ2-7, with no clear D. The CDR3 loop spans 11 amino acids. Germline-derived CDR1 and CDR2 are SEHNR and FQNEAQ (reference sequence). CDR3 bases: TGTGACAGCAGCTTAGAAGCCGAGCAGTACTTC. It encodes CDSSLEAEQYF.

In its sample, this clonotype was seen many times. CDR3 nucleotide sequence: TGCAGCGTTTTACCCCAGACAGGGTCCTACGAGCAGTACTTC. The encoded protein is CSVLPQTGSYEQYF. The V gene is TRBV29-1, the J gene TRBJ2-7; 7 bases are a match to TRBD1. There are 14 residues in the CDR3. Germline assignment: CDR1 SQVTM and CDR2 ANQGSEA. The J segment lost 1 base and the V segment lost 5 bases, leaving 8 bases of the junction unmatched.

This clonotype has a count of ten or more. The CDR3 DNA is TGTGCCAGCAGCTTAGCGAACGAGCAGTACTTC. As protein: CASSLANEQYF. The rearrangement joins TRBV7-8 to TRBJ2-7; the D is unclear. This CDR3 spans 11 amino acids. Germline CDR1 SGHVS, CDR2 FQNEAQ. V dropped 0 bases and J dropped 5 bases, with 2 bases sitting between them.

The table lists this clonotype with a few counts. The chain carries TRBV20-1 and TRBJ1-5; D not resolved. The germline V gene has CDR1 DFQATT and CDR2 SNEGSKA (reference sequence). The CDR3 loop spans 13 amino acids. The V and J ends lost 7 bases and 0 bases respectively, with 10 bases between them. The CDR3 sequence is CSVGDNSNQPQHF. CDR3 in DNA: TGCAGTGTCGGGGATAATAGCAATCAGCCCCAGCATTTT.

This clonotype showed up just a few times. The rearrangement joins TRBV2 to TRBJ2-7, with unresolved D. V lost 4 bases, J lost 2 bases, and 9 bases lay in between. Germline assignment: CDR1 SNHLY and CDR2 FYNNEI. This CDR3 spans 13 amino acids. CDR3 in DNA: TGTGCCAGCAGTGCTGACTCAACCTACGAGCAGTACTTC. Encoded protein: CASSADSTYEQYF.

This rearrangement joins TRBV20-1 to TRBJ2-5; 11 positions match TRBD2. The germline gives CDR1 DFQATT, CDR2 SNEGSKA (reference sequence). The V gene end was trimmed by 0 bases and the J gene end by 4 bases; junction bases not matched to a gene: 10. The CDR3 spans 17 residues. CDR3 DNA: TGCAGTGCTAGAGATAAGGTAGCGGGAGGGTTGTTAGAGACCCAGTACTTC. It codes for CSARDKVAGGLLETQYF.

This clonotype was found a few times. This chain links TRBV3-1 with TRBJ2-1; TRBD2 aligns across 8 bases. With V trimmed by 4 bases and J by 2 bases, 10 bases remained unmatched. The CDR3 is 17 amino acids. CDR1 and CDR2 from the germline V gene are LGHDT and YNNKEL (reference sequence). The CDR3 nucleotides read TGTGCCAGCAGCCGAGCATTACTAGCGGAGCCCTACAATGAGCAGTTCTTC. This gives the protein CASSRALLAEPYNEQFF.

The chain carries TRBV6-5 and TRBJ2-1; TRBD2 might be the D (6 bases). V lost 0 bases, J lost 8 bases, and 20 bases lay in between. Germline values: CDR1 MNHEY, CDR2 SVGAGI. CDR3 length: 17 amino acids. CDR3 loop: CASSYSSFRQGGYEQFF. The CDR3 nucleotides are TGTGCCAGCAGTTACTCGAGTTTCCGGCAGGGAGGATATGAGCAGTTCTTC.

The chain uses TRBV7-2 and TRBJ2-7; 12 bases agree with TRBD2. V lost 1 base and J lost 0; bases outside the gene matches: 4. There are 17 residues in the CDR3. CDR1 is SGHTA and CDR2 is FQGNSA in the germline V gene. The CDR3 DNA follows: TGTGCCAGCAGCTTAGTCCCTAGCGGGAGGGCCTCCTACGAGCAGTACTTC. Translated, it gives CASSLVPSGRASYEQYF.

This clonotype was detected a few times. The genes are TRBV29-1 and TRBJ1-5; unclear D gene. The V gene's germline CDR1 is SQVTM and CDR2 ANQGSEA. V was clipped by 2 bases and J by 6 bases, with 11 bases between them. There are 13 residues in the CDR3. The chain's CDR3 is CSVETDKSQPQHF. DNA of the CDR3: TGCAGCGTTGAAACTGACAAATCTCAGCCCCAGCATTTT. The complete variable domain, with remaining parts taken from reference TRBV29-1 and TRBJ1-5, reads SAVISQKPSRDICQRGTSLTIQCQVDSQVTMMFWYRQQPGQSLTLIATANQGSEATYESGFVIDKFPISRPNLTFSTLTVSNMSPEDSSIYLCSVETDKSQPQHFGDGTRLSIL.

This clonotype was recorded at least ten times. The J gene is TRBJ2-1, the V gene TRBV12-3 or TRBV12-4; D is possibly TRBD1 (5 bases). The V end was cut by 1 base, the J end by 0 bases, with 25 bases between. The CDR3 covers 21 residues. The CDR3 region has the DNA TGTGCCAGCAGTTTAGGTACAGGCAGGTCCCTTATCTCTAGCTCCTACAATGAGCAGTTCTTC. Its translation: CASSLGTGRSLISSSYNEQFF.

The chain combines TRBV3-1 with TRBJ2-3; D is possibly TRBD2 (6 bases). V gave up 0 bases and J gave up 6 bases, with 13 bases separating them. Looked up from germline, CDR1 is LGHDT and CDR2 is YNNKEL (reference sequence). The CDR3 sequence is 15 residues long. The CDR3, as DNA: TGTGCCAGCAGCCAAGATCCGACCCGGGGGGATACGCAGTATTTT. Translated, it gives CASSQDPTRGDTQYF.

This clonotype has just a few counts. This chain joins TRBV4-2 and TRBJ2-5; 7 bases fit TRBD2. The CDR3 extends over 18 amino acids. Germline values: CDR1 LGHNA, CDR2 YNFKEQ. V lost 0 bases to trimming and J lost 3 bases; unmatched junction nucleotides: 13. The DNA for the CDR3 is TGTGCCAGCAGCCAAGATAACGTCGCGGGAGAAACGGAAGAGACCCAGTACTTC. Translated, it gives CASSQDNVAGETEETQYF.

This clonotype was recorded at least ten times. This rearrangement joins TRBV5-1 to TRBJ2-1; D not resolved. V lost 1 base, J lost 0 bases, and 8 bases lay in between. The CDR3 totals 15 residues. Germline CDR1 SGHRS, CDR2 YFSETQ. The CDR3 region is CASSLIHDSYNEQFF. As DNA, the CDR3 is TGCGCCAGCAGCTTGATTCACGACTCCTACAATGAGCAGTTCTTC.

The rearrangement uses TRBV28 and TRBJ1-2; D unresolved. Germline V CDR1 and CDR2: MDHEN, SYDVKM. The CDR3 runs 12 residues. V dropped 6 bases and J dropped 12 bases, with 17 bases sitting between them. CDR3 region: CASSLPGGINTF. The CDR3 coding sequence is TGTGCCAGCAGCCTCCCCGGAGGGATCAACACCTTC.

V usage is TRBV27 and J usage is TRBJ2-3; possibly TRBD2 for D (5 bases). The length of the CDR3 is 15 residues. Germline assignment: CDR1 MNHEY and CDR2 SMNVEV (reference sequence). With 8 bases removed from V and 2 bases from J, the gap between germline ends came to 17 bases. CDR3 nucleotides: TGTGCCAGCTCCATTATCAAGAGGGCCACAGATACGCAGTATTTT. Protein sequence: CASSIIKRATDTQYF.

The chain couples TRBV27 to TRBJ2-3, with D unresolved. The CDR3 runs to 14 residues. Trimming cost V 0 bases and J 5 bases, with 9 bases left between them. Per the germline V gene, CDR1 is MNHEY and CDR2 is SMNVEV (reference sequence). The DNA for the CDR3 is TGTGCCAGCAGTTTATCTCTGGGTGGAGATACGCAGTATTTT. Protein product: CASSLSLGGDTQYF.

This clonotype was picked up a small number of times. This chain joins TRBV9 and TRBJ2-1; no firm D call. There are 14 residues in the CDR3. Germline V gene sequence: CDR1 SGDLS, CDR2 YYNGEE. Trimming removed 0 bases at V and 7 bases at J, with 11 bases between. The CDR3 DNA sequence: TGTGCCAGCAGCGTAGGCCGGCTAGATAATGAGCAGTTCTTC. It codes for CASSVGRLDNEQFF.

This chain joins TRBV4-3 and TRBJ2-7; D may match TRBD1 or TRBD2 (6 bases each). The CDR3 has 15 residues. Germline lookup yields CDR1 LGHNA and CDR2 YSLEER. The ends were cut back, 4 bases at V and 6 bases at J, with 19 bases in the middle. The CDR3 loop reads CASSPQRGDRGEQYF. In DNA, the CDR3 is TGCGCCAGCAGCCCCCAAAGGGGGGATAGGGGCGAGCAGTACTTC.

This clonotype was found a few times. The V gene is TRBV18, the J gene TRBJ2-5, with D perhaps matching TRBD2 (5 bases). Germline CDR1 and CDR2: KGHSH and LQKENI. The CDR3 extends over 14 amino acids. V lost 0 bases to trimming and J lost 1 base, with 6 bases between them. The DNA for the CDR3 is TGTGCCAGCTCACCACCCGGGATCCAAGAGACCCAGTACTTC. Protein sequence: CASSPPGIQETQYF.

This clonotype was observed at least ten times. The J gene is TRBJ2-5, the V gene TRBV6-2 or TRBV6-3, with D hard to call. The CDR3 extends over 15 amino acids. Per germline, CDR1 MNHEY and CDR2 SVGEGT. V gave up 5 bases and J gave up 0 bases, with 13 bases separating them. The CDR3 DNA reads as TGTGCCAGCAGTAGAAAAGTGGGTTACCAAGAGACCCAGTACTTC. This sequence encodes CASSRKVGYQETQYF.

Many counts were recorded for this clonotype. CDR3 loop: CASSLSRTEIGYTYEQYF. CDR3 coding DNA: TGTGCCAGCAGTTTATCGCGGACCGAGATCGGTTACACCTACGAGCAGTACTTC. The genes are TRBV28 and TRBJ2-7; D is uncertain. Germline V lookup: CDR1 MDHEN, CDR2 SYDVKM. Trimming took off 1 base at V and 2 bases at J, with 21 bases between the two ends. This CDR3 contains 18 residues.

This chain links TRBV6-1 with TRBJ1-2, with D perhaps TRBD1 (5 bases). Germline values: CDR1 MNHNS, CDR2 SASEGT. The CDR3 is made up of 14 amino acids. The V and J ends lost 2 bases and 7 bases respectively, with 14 bases between them. CDR3 sequence reads: CASSEYTGATGYTF. As DNA, the CDR3 is TGTGCCAGCAGTGAATATACCGGGGCGACTGGCTACACCTTC.

The rearrangement links TRBV7-9 to TRBJ2-7; tentatively, D is TRBD2 (5 bases). CDR1 SEHNR and CDR2 FQNEAQ come from the germline V gene (reference sequence). The CDR3 is 14 amino acids. V was clipped by 2 bases and J by 3 bases, with 11 bases between them. Here the CDR3 reads CASSLPGVGYEQYF. CDR3 DNA: TGTGCCAGCAGCTTACCCGGGGTGGGCTACGAGCAGTACTTC. Supplemented by reference TRBV7-9 and TRBJ2-7, the full variable domain reads DTGVSQNPRHKITKRGQNVTFRCDPISEHNRLYWYRQTLGQGPEFLTYFQNEAQLEKSRLLSDRFSAERPKGSFSTLEIQRTEQGDSAMYLCASSLPGVGYEQYFGPGTRLTVT.

The chain employs TRBV12-3 or TRBV12-4 and TRBJ2-3; D possibly corresponds to TRBD1 (6 bases). This CDR3 is built from 14 residues. Trimming removed 7 bases at V and 2 bases at J, with 13 bases between. DNA of the CDR3: TGTGCCAGCACCGGACAGACCTCCACAGATACGCAGTATTTT. This gives the protein CASTGQTSTDTQYF.